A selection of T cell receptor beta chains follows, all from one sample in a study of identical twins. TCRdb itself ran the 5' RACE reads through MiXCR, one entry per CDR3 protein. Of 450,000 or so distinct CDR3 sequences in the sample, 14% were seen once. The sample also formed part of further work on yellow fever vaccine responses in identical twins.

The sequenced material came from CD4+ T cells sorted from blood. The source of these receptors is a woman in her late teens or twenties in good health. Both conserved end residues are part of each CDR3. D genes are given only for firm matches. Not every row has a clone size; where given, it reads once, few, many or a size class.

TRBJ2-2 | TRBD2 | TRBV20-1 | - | CSAFLGSGVGGELFF | TGCAGTGCGTTTTTGGGGAGCGGGGTCGGCGGGGAGCTGTTTTTT
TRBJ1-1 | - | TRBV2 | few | CASSEARARLLGAFF | TGTGCCAGCAGTGAAGCAAGGGCACGGCTCCTCGGAGCTTTCTTT
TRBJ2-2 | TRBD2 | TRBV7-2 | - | CASSQAGGYTFGELFF | TGTGCCAGCAGCCAAGCGGGGGGGTATACATTCGGGGAGCTGTTTTTT
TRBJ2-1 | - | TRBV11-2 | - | CASSITEGQFF | TGTGCCAGCAGCATTACAGAGGGGCAGTTCTTC
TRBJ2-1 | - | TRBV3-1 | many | CASSYPSRGENEQFF | TGTGCCAGCAGTTACCCATCTAGGGGCGAGAATGAGCAGTTCTTC
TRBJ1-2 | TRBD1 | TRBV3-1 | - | CASRPGQGVGYTF | TGTGCCAGCCGGCCGGGACAGGGAGTAGGCTACACCTTC
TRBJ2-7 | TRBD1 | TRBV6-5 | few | CASRGTGYEQYF | TGTGCCAGCCGAGGGACAGGCTACGAGCAGTACTTC
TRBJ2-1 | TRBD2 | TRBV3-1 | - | CASSQRDTTSGRPRGSYNEQFF | TGTGCCAGCAGCCAAAGGGACACGACTAGCGGGAGGCCTCGGGGCTCCTACAATGAGCAGTTCTTC
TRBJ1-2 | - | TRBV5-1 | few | CASSSTQGTTGYTF | TGCGCCAGCAGCTCGACCCAGGGGACCACTGGCTACACCTTC
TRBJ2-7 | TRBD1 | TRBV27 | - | CASSPDRASLHYEQYF | TGTGCCAGCAGTCCCGACAGGGCCTCCCTGCATTACGAGCAGTACTTC
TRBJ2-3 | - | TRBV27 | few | CASSPPRDTDTQYF | TGTGCCAGCAGTCCCCCGAGGGACACAGATACGCAGTATTTT
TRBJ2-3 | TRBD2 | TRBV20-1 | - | CSARSIPFSGGPDTQYF | TGCAGTGCCAGATCAATCCCGTTTAGCGGGGGCCCAGATACGCAGTATTTT
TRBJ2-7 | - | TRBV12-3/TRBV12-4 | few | CASSLARTVYSHEQYF | TGTGCCAGCAGTTTAGCCAGGACGGTATATTCCCACGAGCAGTACTTC
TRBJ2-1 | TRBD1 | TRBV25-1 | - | CASSVPSGQGLFEQFF | TGTGCCAGCAGTGTGCCCTCGGGACAGGGTCTGTTTGAGCAGTTCTTC
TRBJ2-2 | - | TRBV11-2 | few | CASSSTSGKRMNTGELFF | TGTGCCAGCAGCTCGACCTCTGGTAAACGGATGAACACCGGGGAGCTGTTTTTT
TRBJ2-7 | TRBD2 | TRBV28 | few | CARGGSVEQYF | TGTGCCAGGGGGGGGAGCGTCGAGCAGTACTTC
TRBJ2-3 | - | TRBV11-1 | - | CTSSLINGLLSGTDTQYF | TGTACCAGCAGCTTAATCAACGGTCTATTGTCCGGCACAGATACGCAGTATTTT
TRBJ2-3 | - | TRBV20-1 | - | CSARDFQGPQNTQYF | TGCAGTGCTAGAGATTTTCAGGGACCCCAAAATACGCAGTATTTT
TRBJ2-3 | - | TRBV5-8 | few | CASSLSIPGTDTQYF | TGTGCCAGCAGCCTGAGTATCCCTGGCACAGATACGCAGTATTTT